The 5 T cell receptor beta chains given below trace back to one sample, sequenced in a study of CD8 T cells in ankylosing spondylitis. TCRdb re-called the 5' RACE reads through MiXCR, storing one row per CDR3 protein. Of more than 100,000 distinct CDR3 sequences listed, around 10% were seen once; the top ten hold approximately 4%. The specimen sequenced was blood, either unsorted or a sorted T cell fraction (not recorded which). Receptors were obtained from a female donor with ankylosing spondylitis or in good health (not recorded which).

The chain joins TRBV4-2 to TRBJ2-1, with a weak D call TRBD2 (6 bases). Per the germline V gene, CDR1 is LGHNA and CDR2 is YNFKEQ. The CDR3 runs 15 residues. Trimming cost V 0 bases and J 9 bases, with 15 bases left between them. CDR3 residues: CASSQDDGLTAEQFF. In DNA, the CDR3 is TGTGCCAGCAGCCAAGATGACGGACTAACCGCTGAGCAGTTCTTC.

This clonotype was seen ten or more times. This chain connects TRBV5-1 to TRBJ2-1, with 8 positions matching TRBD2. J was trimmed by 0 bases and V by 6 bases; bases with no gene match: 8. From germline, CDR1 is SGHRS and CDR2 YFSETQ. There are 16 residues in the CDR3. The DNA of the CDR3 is TGCGCCAGCACCTTATCGACTAGCGCCTCCTACAATGAGCAGTTCTTC. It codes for CASTLSTSASYNEQFF.

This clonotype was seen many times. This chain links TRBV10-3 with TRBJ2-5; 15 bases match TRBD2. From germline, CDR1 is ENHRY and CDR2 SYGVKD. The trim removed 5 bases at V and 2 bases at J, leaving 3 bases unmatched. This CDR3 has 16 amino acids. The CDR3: CAISPGLAGGQETQYF. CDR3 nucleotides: TGTGCCATCAGTCCAGGACTAGCGGGGGGGCAAGAGACCCAGTACTTC.

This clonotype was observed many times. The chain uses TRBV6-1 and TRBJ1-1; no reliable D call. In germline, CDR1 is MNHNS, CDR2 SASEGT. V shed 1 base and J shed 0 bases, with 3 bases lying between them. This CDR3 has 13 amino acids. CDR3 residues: CASSEGLNTEAFF. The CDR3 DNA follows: TGTGCCAGCAGTGAAGGACTGAACACTGAAGCTTTCTTT.

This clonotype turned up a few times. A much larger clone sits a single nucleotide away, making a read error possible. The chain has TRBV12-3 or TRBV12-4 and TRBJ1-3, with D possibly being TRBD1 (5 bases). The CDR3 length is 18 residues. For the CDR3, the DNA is TGTGCCATCAGTTTCATCGGTTGGGGGAACCGCGCTGGAAACACCATATATTTT. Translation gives CAISFIGWGNRAGNTIYF.